This entry is about one T cell receptor beta chain. This sample was included in a study of blood T cell repertoires in COVID-19. Study summary: The origin of the acute and convalescent COVID-19 samples was the United States, Italy and Spain. T cells, B-cell-depleted T cells, or PBMCs provided the cDNA or gDNA that served as material.

The germline gives CDR1 SNHLY, CDR2 FYNNEI. The CDR3 totals 13 residues. With 5 bases removed from V and 1 base from J, the gap between germline ends came to 8 bases. Per the authors' pipeline: Counts of nucleated cells, estimated from reference gene primer amplification, were obtained. Here immunoSEQ multiplex PCR was the method, and the copy in TCRdb shows in-frame clones only, minus some. That table gives V, J and clone size, and the DNA gave D and trimming. The sample yields 200,000 to 250,000 clones, around 81% seen once. Clinical histories supplied by participants themselves formed the basis of cohort assignment.

The sequenced sample consisted of PBMCs or T cells enriched from blood (not recorded which). The TCR sequence derives from a woman in her forties with acute COVID-19. The V and J genes are TRBV2 and TRBJ2-5, with D unresolved. CDR3 in amino acids: CASSQDIQETQYF. The CDR3 region has the DNA TGTGCCAGCAGTCAAGACATCCAAGAGACCCAGTACTTC.